Presented here are 12 T cell receptor beta chains from one specimen sequenced in a study of monozygotic twins with inflammatory bowel disease. TCRdb reprocessed the 5' RACE reads and reports one entry per CDR3 protein, with no DNA. In total, the table holds a few hundred thousand distinct CDR3 sequences. Sequenced: blood. The receptor set was obtained from a human donor with ulcerative colitis or Crohn's disease, or a healthy co-twin of an affected twin (not recorded which).

This chain joins TRBV18 and TRBJ2-1; TCRdb indicates TRBD1, and absent DNA this call remains unverified. The CDR3 covers 14 residues. Germline V gene sequence: CDR1 KGHSH, CDR2 LQKENI. CDR3 amino acids: CASSPGQIYNEQFF.

The chain uses TRBV6-5 and TRBJ1-6; TCRdb's D call of TRBD1 is untestable without DNA. The length of the CDR3 is 16 residues. Germline assignment: CDR1 MNHEY and CDR2 SVGAGI. CDR3 amino acids: CASSYEGARVSSPLHF.

The CDR3 region is CASSQEDWTPSEQFF. This chain links TRBV4-2 with TRBJ2-1. CDR3 length: 15 amino acids. CDR1 and CDR2 from the germline V gene are LGHNA and YNFKEQ.

The chain joins TRBV20-1 to TRBJ2-3; there is no DNA to check the TCRdb D call of TRBD1. There are 14 residues in the CDR3. Germline V CDR1 and CDR2: DFQATT, SNEGSKA (reference sequence). CDR3 in amino acids: CSAGTGGLIDTQYF.

The genes are TRBV5-1 and TRBJ1-2; lacking DNA, the TRBD1 call made by TCRdb goes unchecked. Germline V gene lookup returns CDR1 SGHRS and CDR2 YFSETQ. This CDR3 spans 14 amino acids. This CDR3 reads CASSFEGGIQGYTF. Combining the CDR3 with reference TRBV5-1 and TRBJ1-2 gives the whole variable domain KAGVTQTPRYLIKTRGQQVTLSCSPISGHRSVSWYQQTPGQGLQFLFEYFSETQRNKGNFPGRFSGRQFSNSRSEMNVSTLELGDSALYLCASSFEGGIQGYTFGSGTRLTVV.

This chain connects TRBV29-1 to TRBJ1-2. CDR3 length: 11 amino acids. Germline CDR1 SQVTM, CDR2 ANQGSEA. The CDR3 reads CSVARDYGYTF.

CDR3 sequence reads: CSAAGTALTDTQYF. The chain is built from TRBV29-1 and TRBJ2-3; lacking DNA, the TRBD1 call made by TCRdb goes unchecked. Germline V lookup: CDR1 SQVTM, CDR2 ANQGSEA. The CDR3 consists of 14 residues.

The CDR3 sequence: CASGLGGRQPQHF. This chain connects TRBV19 to TRBJ1-5. This CDR3 is built from 13 residues. From germline, CDR1 is LNHDA and CDR2 SQIVND (reference sequence).

V is TRBV7-8 and J is TRBJ2-3; lacking DNA, the TRBD1 call made by TCRdb goes unchecked. The CDR3 is 16 amino acids. CDR1 SGHVS and CDR2 FQNEAQ come from the germline V gene. CDR3 loop: CASSWRTDMLGDTQYF. The whole variable domain, filled in from reference TRBV7-8 and TRBJ2-3, reads GAGVSQSPRYKVAKRGQDVALRCDPISGHVSLFWYQQALGQGPEFLTYFQNEAQLDKSGLPSDRFFAERPEGSVSTLKIQRTQQEDSAVYLCASSWRTDMLGDTQYFGPGTRLTVL.

The chain employs TRBV20-1 and TRBJ2-1; with no DNA, the TCRdb D assignment of TRBD2 cannot be verified. This CDR3 region has 13 residues. Per the germline V gene, CDR1 is DFQATT and CDR2 is SNEGSKA (reference sequence). The CDR3 loop reads CSAPALANNEQFF.

The rearrangement links TRBV12-3 or TRBV12-4 to TRBJ1-1; without DNA, the TCRdb call of TRBD1 cannot be checked. The CDR3 covers 16 residues. CDR3: CASSLYRAGGNTEAFF.

The chain employs TRBV24-1 and TRBJ2-1. CDR3 size: 14 residues. Germline V gives CDR1 KGHDR, CDR2 SFDVKD. The CDR3 sequence: CATGDSRPNNEQFF.